The text below deals with one T cell receptor beta chain. What it recognizes is unknown. Reverse transcribing all isolated RNA meant expressed TCRB transcripts were sequenced. This table comes from immunoSEQ multiplex PCR, and its TCRdb copy is limited to in-frame clones, with some not included. This sample has 500,000 to 800,000 clones, with roughly an eighth found just once. These data belong to a study of beta chain features in type 1 diabetes. Study findings and constraints: Shorter TCRB CDR3s, moderately but significantly so, were found in Type 1 diabetes patients in all four CD4+ subsets.

From germline, CDR1 is SGHTA and CDR2 FQGNSA. The CDR3 is made up of 15 amino acids. V was cut by 3 bases and J by 10 bases, with 19 bases left in between. The receptor was isolated from a man aged 30 to 45 with type 1 diabetes. J is TRBJ2-1 and V is TRBV7-2, with no clear D. The sample was naive CD4+ T cells from blood. The CDR3 spells CASSFSRVKDREQFF. In DNA, the CDR3 is TGTGCCAGCAGCTTTAGCCGAGTAAAAGACCGGGAGCAGTTCTTC.